The 25 T cell receptor beta chains below were found in one sample sequenced in a study of T cells in Graves' hyperthyroidism and ophthalmopathy. Regions amplified from RNA transcripts were the TCR beta CDR3 regions. Researchers ran a first-round RT-PCR on the TCR CDR3 using the HTBI primer set. A single record per CDR3 protein comes from TCRdb applying MiXCR to the multiplex PCR reads. The sample carries about 200,000 distinct CDR3 sequences, around 16% recorded once. The sequenced sample was blood. The source of these receptors is a man aged 40-55 years with Graves' hyperthyroidism.

V and J are TRBV28 and TRBJ2-7, with D possibly TRBD2 on 5 matching bases. CDR1 and CDR2 (germline): MDHEN, SYDVKM. This CDR3 is built from 16 residues. The germline V and J ends were trimmed by 2 bases and 4 bases, with 18 bases remaining between them. The CDR3 loop reads CASSLDEGLERYEQYF. CDR3 bases: TGTGCCAGCAGTTTAGACGAAGGCTTGGAGCGGTACGAGCAGTACTTC. The whole variable domain, filled in from reference TRBV28 and TRBJ2-7, reads DVKVTQSSRYLVKRTGEKVFLECVQDMDHENMFWYRQDPGLGLRLIYFSYDVKMKEKGDIPEGYSVSREKKERFSLILESASTNQTSMYLCASSLDEGLERYEQYFGPGTRLTVT.

This clonotype was counted at least ten times. This chain links TRBV29-1 with TRBJ1-1, with TRBD1 as a possible D gene (6 bases). Germline loops: CDR1 SQVTM, CDR2 ANQGSEA. The CDR3 runs to 12 residues. With 6 bases removed from V and 10 bases from J, the gap between germline ends came to 18 bases. In DNA, the CDR3 is TGCAGCGTGGGGGCAGGGAGAGGTTCAGCTTTCTTT. Protein product: CSVGAGRGSAFF.

This clonotype was seen many times. This rearrangement joins TRBV2 to TRBJ1-6, with a tentative D call TRBD1 (6 bases). Germline CDR1 reads SNHLY; CDR2 reads FYNNEI. The CDR3 totals 12 residues. Trimming pared 3 bases from V and 14 bases from J, leaving 11 bases between. The CDR3 bases are TGTGCCAGCAGTGAGAACAGGGAGACCCTCCACTTT. Its protein is CASSENRETLHF.

This clonotype was seen a handful of times. V is TRBV20-1 and J is TRBJ2-2; TRBD1 matches at 7 bases. CDR1 and CDR2 (germline): DFQATT, SNEGSKA (reference sequence). This CDR3 region has 15 residues. Unmatched junction bases numbered 17, after V lost 3 bases and J lost 13 bases. CDR3 loop: CSASPGTASRGVLFF. In DNA form, the CDR3 reads TGCAGTGCTAGTCCAGGGACAGCGTCTCGGGGTGTGCTGTTTTTT.

In its sample, this clonotype was seen a few times. The V gene is TRBV6-1, the J gene TRBJ2-7, with D unresolved. Trimming shortened V by 2 bases and J by 3 bases, and 14 bases separated the two germline ends. The length of the CDR3 is 15 residues. Germline V gene sequence: CDR1 MNHNS, CDR2 SASEGT. CDR3 nucleotides: TGTGCCAGCAGTGAAAGCTGGACCATGATCTACGAGCAGTACTTC. Translated: CASSESWTMIYEQYF.

This clonotype was detected many times. The V gene is TRBV30, the J gene TRBJ1-4; 12 nucleotides match TRBD1. Germline V CDR1 and CDR2: GTSNPN, SVGIG (reference sequence). The CDR3 is 15 residues long. With 1 base clipped from V and 7 bases from J, the junction kept 4 bases outside the gene matches. The CDR3 region has the DNA TGTGCCTGGAGTGAGGGACAGGGGGCTTCTGAAAAACTGTTTTTT. Amino acid sequence: CAWSEGQGASEKLFF.

The chain employs TRBV3-1 and TRBJ2-1, with 8 nucleotides matching TRBD2. Germline-derived CDR1 and CDR2 are LGHDT and YNNKEL (reference sequence). V trimming: 0 bases; J trimming: 6 bases; junction bases outside the gene matches: 1. The CDR3 consists of 14 residues. The CDR3 DNA is TGTGCCAGCAGCCAAGATGGGACTAGCAATGAGCAGTTCTTC. Protein sequence: CASSQDGTSNEQFF.

The table lists this clonotype with many counts. DNA for the CDR3: TGTGCCAGCACCTCCCGCAAGAACTTCCAAGAGACCCAGTACTTC. This encodes CASTSRKNFQETQYF. The chain couples TRBV7-2 to TRBJ2-5; D is undetermined. Trimming removed 7 bases at V and 1 base at J, with 16 bases between. The CDR3 spans 15 residues. Germline values: CDR1 SGHTA, CDR2 FQGNSA.

This clonotype was seen repeatedly, ten times or more. The chain couples TRBV11-2 to TRBJ1-6, with D perhaps TRBD1 (5 bases). The ends were cut back, 4 bases at V and 14 bases at J, with 18 bases in the middle. Germline CDR1 reads SGHAT; CDR2 reads FQNNGV. CDR3 size: 14 residues. The chain's CDR3 is CASSSPTSGLALHF. CDR3 sequence (DNA): TGTGCCAGCAGCTCACCCACGTCGGGGCTCGCCCTCCACTTT.

This clonotype has a count of ten or more. The V and J genes are TRBV20-1 and TRBJ2-5; the D gene is possibly TRBD1 (5 bases). V lost 0 bases and J 5 bases, leaving 10 bases between the germline ends. The CDR3 is 13 residues long. CDR1 is DFQATT, CDR2 SNEGSKA, per germline (reference sequence). The CDR3 region is CSARDLRVETQYF. In nucleotides, the CDR3 is TGCAGTGCTAGAGACCTCAGGGTGGAGACCCAGTACTTC.

This clonotype was observed many times. This chain links TRBV20-1 with TRBJ1-2; D is ambiguous. In germline, CDR1 is DFQATT, CDR2 SNEGSKA (reference sequence). Trimming took off 5 bases at V and 6 bases at J, with 16 bases between the two ends. The CDR3 has 13 residues. CDR3 DNA sequence: TGCAGTGCTCCTACCAAAAATCCGGATGGCTACACCTTC. Amino acid sequence: CSAPTKNPDGYTF.

This clonotype showed up many times. The CDR3 protein is CASTPGQFTEAFF. The CDR3 nucleotides read TGTGCCAGCACACCGGGACAGTTCACTGAAGCTTTCTTT. J is TRBJ1-1 and V is TRBV7-2; 7 bases are a match to TRBD1. This CDR3 is 13 amino acids long. Germline V gene lookup returns CDR1 SGHTA and CDR2 FQGNSA. The V gene end was trimmed by 7 bases and the J gene end by 4 bases; junction bases not matched to a gene: 6. Supplemented by reference TRBV7-2 and TRBJ1-1, the full variable domain reads GAGVSQSPSNKVTEKGKDVELRCDPISGHTALYWYRQSLGQGLEFLIYFQGNSAPDKSGLPSDRFSAERTGGSVSTLTIQRTQQEDSAVYLCASTPGQFTEAFFGQGTRLTVV.

The chain combines TRBV4-3 with TRBJ1-5, with D unclear. The CDR3 is 15 amino acids. V lost 4 bases and J lost 3, with 13 bases in between. CDR1 and CDR2 from the germline V gene are LGHNA and YSLEER. This CDR3 reads CASSPNTIPNQPQHF. The CDR3 DNA reads as TGCGCCAGCAGCCCGAATACAATCCCCAATCAGCCCCAGCATTTT.

There are many counts of this clonotype. CDR3 sequence (DNA): TGTGCCAGCAGTTTCGCACAAATAGGAATCCACGAGCAGTACTTC. Its translation: CASSFAQIGIHEQYF. This chain connects TRBV28 to TRBJ2-7; unclear D gene. V was cut by 3 bases and J by 5 bases, with 17 bases left in between. Germline V gives CDR1 MDHEN, CDR2 SYDVKM. The CDR3 covers 15 residues.

This clonotype was seen many times. V gene TRBV4-3 combines with J gene TRBJ1-2, with 8 bases fitting TRBD1. This CDR3 contains 16 residues. Trimming took 0 bases from V and 3 from J; bases not matched to a gene: 6. Germline V gene sequence: CDR1 LGHNA, CDR2 YSLEER. CDR3 loop: CASSQDTGQGDYGYTF. CDR3 nucleotides: TGCGCCAGCAGCCAAGATACAGGACAGGGAGACTATGGCTACACCTTC.

This chain uses TRBV7-8 with TRBJ1-2; D remains unclear. Trimming stripped 5 bases from V and 3 bases from J, with 16 bases between. Germline V gene lookup returns CDR1 SGHVS and CDR2 FQNEAQ. The CDR3 is 15 residues long. CDR3 loop: CASSRDGWDHYGYTF. CDR3 DNA: TGTGCCAGCAGCCGAGATGGGTGGGATCACTATGGCTACACCTTC.

The sample holds a few counts of this clonotype. The chain has TRBV5-1 and TRBJ2-3; maybe TRBD1 (7 bases). The length of the CDR3 is 16 residues. Germline V CDR1 and CDR2: SGHRS, YFSETQ. The V gene lost 3 bases and the J gene lost 5 bases, with 19 bases spanning the gap. The CDR3 coding sequence is TGCGCCAGCAGCTCTATTGGACCCCAGGGGGGAGATACGCAGTATTTT. It encodes CASSSIGPQGGDTQYF.

This clonotype has at least ten counts. J is TRBJ2-7 and V is TRBV28, with D possibly being TRBD1 (6 bases). This CDR3 comprises 18 residues. Germline CDR1 and CDR2: MDHEN and SYDVKM. V lost 6 bases, J lost 4 bases, and 28 bases lay in between. The CDR3: CASSQNGWTAAPAYEQYF. The CDR3 region has the DNA TGTGCCAGCAGCCAAAATGGGTGGACAGCGGCGCCGGCATACGAGCAGTACTTC.

The sample holds many counts of this clonotype. This chain links TRBV6-1 with TRBJ2-7, with 8 bases fitting TRBD1. The CDR3 covers 15 residues. Losses at the gene ends were 5 bases for V and 6 bases for J; bases not matched to a gene: 12. CDR1 is MNHNS, CDR2 SASEGT, per germline. Here the CDR3 reads CASSFQGQGRGEQYF. CDR3 DNA: TGTGCCAGCAGTTTCCAAGGACAGGGAAGGGGCGAGCAGTACTTC.

At least ten counts were recorded for this clonotype. This CDR3 reads CAYSQSTVSGYTF. CDR3 DNA: TGTGCCTACAGCCAATCTACCGTGTCTGGCTACACCTTC. The V call is TRBV28, the J call TRBJ1-2; D gene uncertain. CDR3 size: 13 residues. V lost 11 bases to trimming and J lost 7 bases, with 20 bases between them. CDR1 is MDHEN, CDR2 SYDVKM, per germline.

This clonotype was picked up many times. V gene TRBV7-2 combines with J gene TRBJ2-5; D unresolved. The V gene lost 8 bases and the J gene lost 2 bases, with 18 bases spanning the gap. Germline values: CDR1 SGHTA, CDR2 FQGNSA. CDR3 size: 15 residues. CDR3 sequence reads: CASGVRWARQETQYF. Written as DNA, the CDR3 is TGTGCCAGCGGGGTACGATGGGCACGACAAGAGACCCAGTACTTC. The entire variable domain, with the rest obtained from reference TRBV7-2 and TRBJ2-5, is as follows: GAGVSQSPSNKVTEKGKDVELRCDPISGHTALYWYRQSLGQGLEFLIYFQGNSAPDKSGLPSDRFSAERTGGSVSTLTIQRTQQEDSAVYLCASGVRWARQETQYFGPGTRLLVL.

The rearrangement links TRBV7-8 to TRBJ2-1; 11 bases match TRBD2. Germline V gene lookup returns CDR1 SGHVS and CDR2 FQNEAQ. The ends lost 5 bases at V and 5 bases at J; junction bases unmatched: 8. The CDR3 has 16 residues. The CDR3 sequence is CASSPPGLAVNNEQFF. The CDR3 DNA sequence: TGTGCCAGCAGCCCACCGGGACTAGCGGTTAACAATGAGCAGTTCTTC.

A few counts support this clonotype. V usage is TRBV13 and J usage is TRBJ1-5; D call uncertain. V shed 0 bases and J shed 1 base, with 10 bases lying between them. This CDR3 has 16 residues. Germline-derived CDR1 and CDR2 are PRHDT and FYEKMQ (reference sequence). The CDR3, as DNA: TGTGCCAGCAGCTTAGGGTTACTGGGGAGCAATCAGCCCCAGCATTTT. This encodes CASSLGLLGSNQPQHF.

This clonotype was detected ten times or more. This chain connects TRBV12-3 or TRBV12-4 to TRBJ2-7; D is possibly TRBD2 (6 bases). Trimming shortened V by 0 bases and J by 0 bases, and 9 bases separated the two germline ends. The CDR3 is 15 residues long. CDR3 sequence reads: CASSLAGGYSYEQYF. The DNA of the CDR3 is TGTGCCAGCAGTTTAGCCGGGGGTTACTCCTACGAGCAGTACTTC.

This clonotype has only a few counts. CDR3 sequence reads: CASRNEGGWNGYTF. The CDR3, as DNA: TGTGCCAGTAGGAATGAGGGGGGCTGGAATGGCTACACCTTC. This sequence joins TRBV19 and TRBJ1-2, with D perhaps matching TRBD1 (6 bases). The CDR3 spans 14 residues. V dropped 6 bases and J dropped 6 bases, with 17 bases sitting between them. Germline loops: CDR1 LNHDA, CDR2 SQIVND (reference sequence). Complete variable domain (other parts from reference TRBV19 and TRBJ1-2): DGGITQSPKYLFRKEGQNVTLSCEQNLNHDAMYWYRQDPGQGLRLIYYSQIVNDFQKGDIAEGYSVSREKKESFPLTVTSAQKNPTAFYLCASRNEGGWNGYTFGSGTRLTVV.